This section outlines one TCR beta chain sequence together with its context. As handled by the study authors: Reference gene primers were amplified, and this amplification served to estimate nucleated cell counts. TCRdb's table, derived via immunoSEQ multiplex PCR, lists solely in-frame clones and lacks some. V, J and clone size are those of that table, while D and trimming were read from the DNA. The data contain about 250,000 clones, about 89% of them singletons. The data were obtained in a study of blood T cell repertoires in COVID-19. Study overall: The samples span acute and convalescent COVID-19 from the United States, Italy and Spain. PBMCs, B-cell-depleted T cells, or T cells were the source of the cDNA or gDNA that made up the material.

The CDR3 extends over 15 amino acids. Germline CDR1 LGHNA, CDR2 YNFKEQ. V trimming: 4 bases; J trimming: 7 bases; junction bases outside the gene matches: 12. The V and J genes are TRBV4-2 and TRBJ2-7; 8 nucleotides agree with TRBD2. This receptor was identified in a woman aged 55-75 years who had recovered from COVID-19. The source material was peripheral blood. The CDR3 loop reads CASSLEDPGLGEQYF. The DNA for the CDR3 is TGTGCCAGCAGCCTAGAGGACCCGGGACTAGGAGAGCAGTACTTC.